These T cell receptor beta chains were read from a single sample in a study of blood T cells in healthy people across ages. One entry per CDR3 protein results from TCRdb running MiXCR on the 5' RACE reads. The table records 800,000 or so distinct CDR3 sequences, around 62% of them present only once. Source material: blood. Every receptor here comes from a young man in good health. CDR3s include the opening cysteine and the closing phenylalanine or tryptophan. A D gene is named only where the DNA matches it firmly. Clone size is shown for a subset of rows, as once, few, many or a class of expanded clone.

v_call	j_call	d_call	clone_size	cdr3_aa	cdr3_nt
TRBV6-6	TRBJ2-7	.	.	CASSYPGVKEYEQYF	TGTGCCAGCAGTTACCCGGGAGTTAAGGAGTACGAGCAGTACTTC
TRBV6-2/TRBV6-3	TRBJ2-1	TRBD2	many	CASSTGLAGGRSSYNEQFF	TGTGCCAGCAGTACGGGACTAGCGGGGGGTAGAAGCTCCTACAATGAGCAGTTCTTC
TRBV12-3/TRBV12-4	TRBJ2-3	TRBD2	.	CASSSRTSGGVADTQYF	TGTGCCAGCAGTTCTCGGACTAGCGGGGGAGTCGCAGATACGCAGTATTTT
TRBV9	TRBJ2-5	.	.	CASSGEGGALQTQYF	TGTGCCAGCAGCGGTGAGGGGGGGGCCTTACAGACCCAGTACTTC
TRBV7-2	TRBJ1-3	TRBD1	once	CASSGRTGEKSGNTIYF	TGTGCCAGCAGCGGAAGGACAGGGGAAAAATCTGGAAACACCATATATTTT
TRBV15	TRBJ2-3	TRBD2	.	CATSPERGGVDTQYF	TGTGCCACCAGCCCTGAGCGGGGGGGCGTAGATACGCAGTATTTT
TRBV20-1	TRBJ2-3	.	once	CSARGAGNTDTQYF	TGCAGTGCTAGAGGGGCGGGCAACACAGATACGCAGTATTTT
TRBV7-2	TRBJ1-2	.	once	CASSLEGGRSANYGYTF	TGTGCCAGCAGCTTAGAAGGGGGACGGTCAGCTAACTATGGCTACACCTTC
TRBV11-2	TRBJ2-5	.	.	CASSQDYHWTQYF	TGTGCCAGCAGCCAGGACTACCATTGGACCCAGTACTTC
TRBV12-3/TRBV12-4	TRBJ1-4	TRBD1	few	CASSPGQGVEKLFF	TGTGCCAGCAGTCCGGGACAGGGGGTTGAAAAACTGTTTTTT
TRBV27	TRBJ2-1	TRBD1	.	CASTALQGAYNEQFF	TGTGCCAGCACAGCTTTACAGGGGGCCTATAATGAGCAGTTCTTC
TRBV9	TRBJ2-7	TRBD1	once	CASSAQGNEQYF	TGTGCCAGCAGCGCACAGGGGAACGAGCAGTACTTC
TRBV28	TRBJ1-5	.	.	CASSPRTSGSNQPQHF	TGTGCCAGCAGTCCCCGGACAAGTGGGAGCAATCAGCCCCAGCATTTT
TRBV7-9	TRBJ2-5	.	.	CASSLDRGDPRETQYF	TGTGCCAGCAGCTTAGATCGAGGGGATCCACGGGAGACCCAGTACTTC
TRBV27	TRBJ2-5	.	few	CASSLDGGTQYF	TGTGCCAGCAGTCTCGACGGGGGGACCCAGTACTTC
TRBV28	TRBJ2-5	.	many	CASSLGLRGQETQYF	TGTGCCAGCAGTTTGGGCTTACGGGGGCAAGAGACCCAGTACTTC
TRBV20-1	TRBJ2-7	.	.	CSARYSGNEQYF	TGCAGTGCTAGGTATAGTGGGAATGAGCAGTACTTC
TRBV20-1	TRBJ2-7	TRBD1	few	CSASSDRLYEQYF	TGCAGTGCTAGCTCGGACAGGCTCTACGAGCAGTACTTC
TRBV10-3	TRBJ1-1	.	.	CAISQGLNAEAFF	TGTGCCATCAGCCAGGGACTCAACGCTGAAGCTTTCTTT
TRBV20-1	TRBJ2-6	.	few	CSAKARGLSGANVLTF	TGCAGTGCTAAAGCGAGGGGACTCTCTGGGGCCAACGTCCTGACTTTC
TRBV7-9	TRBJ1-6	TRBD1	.	CASTPVGQYNSPLHF	TGTGCCAGCACCCCGGTGGGACAGTATAATTCACCCCTCCACTTT
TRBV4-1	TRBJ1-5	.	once	CASSQVDSTISNQPQHF	TGCGCCAGCAGCCAAGTGGACAGTACGATTAGCAATCAGCCCCAGCATTTT
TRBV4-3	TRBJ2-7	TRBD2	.	CASSHFSGEPIGSYEQYF	TGCGCCAGCAGCCATTTTAGCGGGGAGCCAATCGGCTCCTACGAGCAGTACTTC
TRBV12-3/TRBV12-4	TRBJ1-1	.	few	CASRPRTEAFF	TGTGCCAGCAGACCGCGCACTGAAGCTTTCTTT
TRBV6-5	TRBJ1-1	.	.	CASSYGEGKAFF	TGTGCCAGCAGTTACGGAGAGGGTAAAGCTTTCTTT
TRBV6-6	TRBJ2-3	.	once	CASSLVPSDTQYF	TGTGCCAGCAGTTTAGTCCCCTCAGATACGCAGTATTTT
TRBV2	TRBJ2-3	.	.	CASKMGRASTDTQYF	TGTGCCAGCAAGATGGGGCGTGCTAGCACAGATACGCAGTATTTT
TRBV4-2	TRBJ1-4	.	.	CASSQSRRGDGNEKPFF	TGTGCCAGCAGCCAATCGAGACGGGGGGACGGGAATGAAAAACCGTTTTTT
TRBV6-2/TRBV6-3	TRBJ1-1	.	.	CASSWPGVLTNTEAFF	TGTGCCAGCAGTTGGCCGGGGGTCCTAACGAACACTGAAGCTTTCTTT
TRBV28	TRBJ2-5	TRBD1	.	CASSQTGASRETQYF	TGTGCCAGCAGTCAAACAGGGGCCTCGCGGGAGACCCAGTACTTC
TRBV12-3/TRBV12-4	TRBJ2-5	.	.	CASSPQAGTQYF	TGTGCCAGCAGTCCCCAAGCAGGGACCCAGTACTTC